This T cell receptor (beta chain) was retrieved from a study of yellow fever vaccine responses in identical twins. One entry per CDR3 protein, called by TCRdb with MiXCR from the RT-PCR reads. The sample lists roughly 18,000 distinct CDR3 sequences; approximately 63% were seen once. On this clonotype itself: Its antigen remains unidentified.

The CDR3 covers 13 residues. Trimming removed 0 bases from V and 6 bases from J, with 7 bases in between. The germline gives CDR1 SNHLY, CDR2 FYNNEI. General study findings and limits: Reportedly, the response of twins' T cells to the vaccine seemed partly convergent, partly personalized.

The specimen was T cells from blood (PBMCs), unsorted or a sorted subset (not recorded which), collected before or after yellow fever vaccination (not recorded which). The receptor comes from a woman aged 18-29 years who received the yellow fever vaccine. The J gene is TRBJ2-3, the V gene TRBV2; D remains unclear. CDR3 amino acids: CASSEAFEDTQYF. CDR3 DNA sequence: TGTGCCAGCAGTGAAGCGTTCGAGGATACGCAGTATTTT.